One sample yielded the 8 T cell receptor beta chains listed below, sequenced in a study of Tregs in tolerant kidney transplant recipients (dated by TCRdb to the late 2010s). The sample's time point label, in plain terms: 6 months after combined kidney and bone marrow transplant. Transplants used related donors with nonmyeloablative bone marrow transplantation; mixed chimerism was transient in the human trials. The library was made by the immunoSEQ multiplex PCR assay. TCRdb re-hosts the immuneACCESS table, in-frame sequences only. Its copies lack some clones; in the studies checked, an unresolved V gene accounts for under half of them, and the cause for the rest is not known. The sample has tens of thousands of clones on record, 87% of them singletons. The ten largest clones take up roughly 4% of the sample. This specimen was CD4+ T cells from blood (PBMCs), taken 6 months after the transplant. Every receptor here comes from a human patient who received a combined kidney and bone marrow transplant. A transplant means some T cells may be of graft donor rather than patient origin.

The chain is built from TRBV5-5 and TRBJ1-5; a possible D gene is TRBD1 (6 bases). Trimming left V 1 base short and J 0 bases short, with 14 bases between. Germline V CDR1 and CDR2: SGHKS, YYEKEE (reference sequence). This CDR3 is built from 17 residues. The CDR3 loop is CASSLFTGLYSNQPQHF. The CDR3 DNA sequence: TGTGCCAGCAGCTTGTTTACAGGGCTCTATAGCAATCAGCCCCAGCATTTT.

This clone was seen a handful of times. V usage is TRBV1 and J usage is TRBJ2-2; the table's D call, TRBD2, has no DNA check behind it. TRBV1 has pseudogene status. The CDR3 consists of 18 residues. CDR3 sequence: CTSSPSQVNGRITGELFF. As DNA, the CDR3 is TGCACCAGCAGCCCTAGCCAAGTTAACGGTCGAATCACCGGGGAGCTGTTTTTT.

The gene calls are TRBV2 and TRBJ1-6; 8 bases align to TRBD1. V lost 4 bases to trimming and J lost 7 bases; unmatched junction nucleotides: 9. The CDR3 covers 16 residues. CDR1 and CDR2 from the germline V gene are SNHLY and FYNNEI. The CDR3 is CASSVDRGPPNSPLHF. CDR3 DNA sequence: TGTGCCAGCAGTGTCGACAGGGGCCCGCCAAATTCACCCCTCCACTTT. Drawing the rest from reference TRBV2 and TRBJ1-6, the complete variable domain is EPEVTQTPSHQVTQMGQEVILRCVPISNHLYFYWYRQILGQKVEFLVSFYNNEISEKSEIFDDQFSVERPDGSNFTLKIRSTKLEDSAMYFCASSVDRGPPNSPLHFGNGTRLTVT.

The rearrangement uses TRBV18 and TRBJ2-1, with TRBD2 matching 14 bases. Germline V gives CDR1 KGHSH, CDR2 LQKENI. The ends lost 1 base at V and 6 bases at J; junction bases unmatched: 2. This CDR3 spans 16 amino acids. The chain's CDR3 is CASSPLGLAGGNEQFF. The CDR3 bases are TGTGCCAGCTCACCACTTGGACTAGCGGGGGGCAATGAGCAGTTCTTC.

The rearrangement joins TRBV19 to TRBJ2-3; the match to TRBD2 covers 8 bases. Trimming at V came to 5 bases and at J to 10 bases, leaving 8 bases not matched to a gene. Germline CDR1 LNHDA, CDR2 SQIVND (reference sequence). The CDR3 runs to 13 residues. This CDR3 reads CASSSAGGIAQYF. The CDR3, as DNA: TGTGCCAGTAGTTCGGCGGGGGGCATAGCGCAGTATTTT. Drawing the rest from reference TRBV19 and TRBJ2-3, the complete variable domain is DGGITQSPKYLFRKEGQNVTLSCEQNLNHDAMYWYRQDPGQGLRLIYYSQIVNDFQKGDIAEGYSVSREKKESFPLTVTSAQKNPTAFYLCASSSAGGIAQYFGPGTRLTVL.

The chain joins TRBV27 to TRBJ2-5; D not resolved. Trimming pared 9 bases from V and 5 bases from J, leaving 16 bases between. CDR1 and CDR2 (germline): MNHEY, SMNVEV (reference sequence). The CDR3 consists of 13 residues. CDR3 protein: CASSPLSLETQYF. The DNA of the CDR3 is TGTGCCAGTTCCCCCCTCAGTCTGGAGACCCAGTACTTC.

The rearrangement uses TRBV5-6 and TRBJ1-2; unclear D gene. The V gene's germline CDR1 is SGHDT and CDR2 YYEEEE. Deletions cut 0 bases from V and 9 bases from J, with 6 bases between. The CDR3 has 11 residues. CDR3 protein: CASSLGPSYTF. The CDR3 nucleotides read TGTGCCAGCAGCTTGGGGCCGAGCTACACCTTC.

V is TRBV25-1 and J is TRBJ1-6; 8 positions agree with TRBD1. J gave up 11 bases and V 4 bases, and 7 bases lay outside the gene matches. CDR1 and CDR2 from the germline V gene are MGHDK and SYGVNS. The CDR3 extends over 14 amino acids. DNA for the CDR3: TGTGCCAGCAGTGCCCCGACAGGGGCCCCACCCCTCCACTTT. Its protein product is CASSAPTGAPPLHF.